This is a list of T cell receptor beta chains from one sample in a study of molecular identifiers for immune sequencing clone quantification. MiXCR was run by TCRdb on the PCR reads, yielding one entry per CDR3 protein. The sample holds hundreds of thousands of distinct CDR3 sequences; less than 30% are singletons and the top ten take around 0.78%. The material sequenced was naive CD8+ T cells from blood, with Jurkat cell RNA spiked in. These TCRs come from a human donor in good health. Some libraries in this study had Jurkat cell RNA spiked in. The CDR3 runs from the conserved cysteine through the conserved F or W. A D gene is named only where the DNA matches it firmly. Expanded clones get a size class; other rows say once, few or many, or leave the size out.

D gene: NA; J gene: TRBJ2-7; clone size: NA; V gene: TRBV6-5; CDR3 protein: CASSYATANAYEQYF; CDR3 DNA: TGTGCCAGCAGTTACGCGACAGCGAATGCCTACGAGCAGTACTTC
D gene: NA; J gene: TRBJ1-5; clone size: few; V gene: TRBV30; CDR3 protein: CAWSVKSRSNQPQHF; CDR3 DNA: TGTGCCTGGAGTGTGAAGTCCCGTAGCAATCAGCCCCAGCATTTT
D gene: NA; J gene: TRBJ1-2; clone size: many; V gene: TRBV27; CDR3 protein: CASSSGQSVFGYTF; CDR3 DNA: TGTGCCAGCTCCTCCGGACAGTCTGTCTTTGGCTACACCTTC
D gene: TRBD1; J gene: TRBJ2-7; clone size: few; V gene: TRBV7-9; CDR3 protein: CASSPPGQGTEYF; CDR3 DNA: TGTGCCAGCAGCCCACCTGGACAGGGGACGGAGTACTTC
D gene: TRBD1; J gene: TRBJ1-1; clone size: NA; V gene: TRBV24-1; CDR3 protein: CATTETDRGPLNTEAFF; CDR3 DNA: TGTGCCACCACCGAAACCGACAGGGGGCCACTGAACACTGAAGCTTTCTTT
D gene: TRBD1; J gene: TRBJ1-1; clone size: many; V gene: TRBV7-8; CDR3 protein: CASSFLRQGRGSGTEAFF; CDR3 DNA: TGTGCCAGCAGCTTCTTAAGACAGGGGAGAGGGTCGGGCACTGAAGCTTTCTTT
D gene: TRBD1; J gene: TRBJ1-1; clone size: NA; V gene: TRBV2; CDR3 protein: CASSERLTGGWGTEAFF; CDR3 DNA: TGTGCCAGCAGTGAAAGGTTGACAGGGGGTTGGGGCACTGAAGCTTTCTTT
D gene: NA; J gene: TRBJ2-6; clone size: few; V gene: TRBV27; CDR3 protein: CASKEGAAGANVLTF; CDR3 DNA: TGTGCCAGCAAGGAGGGGGCGGCTGGGGCCAACGTCCTGACTTTC
D gene: NA; J gene: TRBJ2-1; clone size: few; V gene: TRBV9; CDR3 protein: CASSPPGNHNEQFF; CDR3 DNA: TGTGCCAGCAGCCCCCCGGGGAACCACAATGAGCAGTTCTTC
D gene: NA; J gene: TRBJ2-2; clone size: NA; V gene: TRBV13; CDR3 protein: CTSSAPYRTKDTGELFF; CDR3 DNA: TGTACCAGCAGCGCCCCCTACAGGACGAAGGACACCGGGGAGCTGTTTTTT
D gene: TRBD1; J gene: TRBJ2-1; clone size: NA; V gene: TRBV6-4; CDR3 protein: CASSAGGRGLDEQFF; CDR3 DNA: TGTGCCAGCAGTGCCGGGGGCAGGGGGCTGGATGAGCAGTTCTTC
D gene: NA; J gene: TRBJ2-1; clone size: few; V gene: TRBV27; CDR3 protein: CASSTWINNEQFF; CDR3 DNA: TGTGCCAGCAGTACCTGGATCAACAATGAGCAGTTCTTC
D gene: TRBD1; J gene: TRBJ2-7; clone size: few; V gene: TRBV7-6; CDR3 protein: CASSPTGGIPGEQYF; CDR3 DNA: TGTGCCAGCAGCCCAACAGGGGGAATCCCGGGGGAGCAGTACTTC
D gene: NA; J gene: TRBJ1-1; clone size: NA; V gene: TRBV6-1; CDR3 protein: CASFDSREAFF; CDR3 DNA: TGTGCCAGCTTCGACAGCCGCGAAGCTTTCTTT
D gene: NA; J gene: TRBJ2-3; clone size: many; V gene: TRBV28; CDR3 protein: CASSDKPGDTQYF; CDR3 DNA: TGTGCCAGCAGTGACAAACCCGGAGATACGCAGTATTTT
D gene: TRBD1; J gene: TRBJ1-5; clone size: many; V gene: TRBV15; CDR3 protein: CATSSDRGRGRPQHF; CDR3 DNA: TGTGCCACCAGCTCAGACAGGGGGCGAGGTAGGCCCCAGCATTTT
D gene: NA; J gene: TRBJ2-3; clone size: NA; V gene: TRBV27; CDR3 protein: CASSLVREYTDTQYF; CDR3 DNA: TGTGCCAGCAGTTTAGTCAGGGAATACACAGATACGCAGTATTTT
D gene: TRBD1; J gene: TRBJ2-3; clone size: many; V gene: TRBV29-1; CDR3 protein: CSVERGGQGEQYF; CDR3 DNA: TGCAGCGTTGAAAGGGGGGGACAGGGGGAGCAGTATTTT
D gene: TRBD2; J gene: TRBJ2-7; clone size: many; V gene: TRBV7-9; CDR3 protein: CASSSHLAGEAYEQYF; CDR3 DNA: TGTGCCAGCAGCTCCCATCTAGCGGGAGAGGCCTACGAGCAGTACTTC
D gene: NA; J gene: TRBJ2-5; clone size: many; V gene: TRBV28; CDR3 protein: CASSQGGGETQYF; CDR3 DNA: TGTGCCAGCAGTCAGGGAGGTGGAGAGACCCAGTACTTC
D gene: NA; J gene: TRBJ2-1; clone size: many; V gene: TRBV7-9; CDR3 protein: CASSTGPGLEQFF; CDR3 DNA: TGTGCCAGCAGCACGGGGCCGGGGCTCGAGCAGTTCTTC
D gene: TRBD2; J gene: TRBJ2-1; clone size: NA; V gene: TRBV7-9; CDR3 protein: CASSLASGGTDEQFF; CDR3 DNA: TGTGCCAGCAGCTTAGCTAGCGGGGGGACGGATGAGCAGTTCTTC
D gene: NA; J gene: TRBJ2-7; clone size: many; V gene: TRBV5-1; CDR3 protein: CASGLGDFYEQYF; CDR3 DNA: TGCGCCAGCGGACTCGGGGACTTCTACGAGCAGTACTTC
D gene: NA; J gene: TRBJ2-1; clone size: NA; V gene: TRBV2; CDR3 protein: CASSEATGQKYNEQFF; CDR3 DNA: TGTGCCAGCAGTGAAGCGACAGGACAGAAGTACAATGAGCAGTTCTTC
D gene: NA; J gene: TRBJ2-3; clone size: many; V gene: TRBV20-1; CDR3 protein: CSASLLANTDTQYF; CDR3 DNA: TGCAGTGCTAGTCTTCTGGCGAACACAGATACGCAGTATTTT
D gene: TRBD1; J gene: TRBJ2-1; clone size: NA; V gene: TRBV2; CDR3 protein: CASWTGLTAHNEQFF; CDR3 DNA: TGTGCCAGTTGGACAGGGCTAACCGCCCACAATGAGCAGTTCTTC
D gene: TRBD1; J gene: TRBJ1-5; clone size: few; V gene: TRBV30; CDR3 protein: CAWSDRGLGNQPQHF; CDR3 DNA: TGTGCCTGGAGCGACAGGGGGCTTGGAAATCAGCCCCAGCATTTT
D gene: NA; J gene: TRBJ1-1; clone size: NA; V gene: TRBV4-2; CDR3 protein: CASSQDVWDRNTEAFF; CDR3 DNA: TGTGCCAGCAGCCAAGACGTATGGGACCGGAACACTGAAGCTTTCTTT
D gene: NA; J gene: TRBJ2-1; clone size: NA; V gene: TRBV6-2/TRBV6-3; CDR3 protein: CASSYSMGSISYNEQFF; CDR3 DNA: TGTGCCAGCAGTTACTCGATGGGCTCTATCTCCTACAATGAGCAGTTCTTC
D gene: TRBD1; J gene: TRBJ2-7; clone size: many; V gene: TRBV27; CDR3 protein: CASSVGRGGHEQYF; CDR3 DNA: TGTGCCAGCAGCGTGGGTAGAGGGGGCCACGAGCAGTACTTC
D gene: NA; J gene: TRBJ2-7; clone size: many; V gene: TRBV2; CDR3 protein: CASNVGGTAYEQYF; CDR3 DNA: TGTGCCAGCAACGTCGGGGGTACGGCCTACGAGCAGTACTTC
D gene: NA; J gene: TRBJ2-6; clone size: few; V gene: TRBV6-1; CDR3 protein: CASSEGPVLTF; CDR3 DNA: TGTGCCAGCAGTGAAGGTCCCGTCCTGACTTTC
D gene: TRBD1; J gene: TRBJ2-3; clone size: many; V gene: TRBV14; CDR3 protein: CASSRTGNFGDTQYF; CDR3 DNA: TGTGCCAGCAGCCGGACAGGGAACTTTGGCGATACGCAGTATTTT
D gene: NA; J gene: TRBJ2-1; clone size: few; V gene: TRBV7-9; CDR3 protein: CASARMANEQFF; CDR3 DNA: TGTGCCAGCGCAAGAATGGCAAATGAGCAGTTCTTC
D gene: NA; J gene: TRBJ1-4; clone size: many; V gene: TRBV29-1; CDR3 protein: CSAQSYGATNEKLFF; CDR3 DNA: TGCAGCGCCCAATCGTATGGGGCAACTAATGAAAAACTGTTTTTT
D gene: NA; J gene: TRBJ2-5; clone size: NA; V gene: TRBV7-9; CDR3 protein: CASLPAGRQETQYF; CDR3 DNA: TGTGCCAGCCTCCCCGCGGGAAGACAAGAGACCCAGTACTTC
D gene: NA; J gene: TRBJ1-1; clone size: many; V gene: TRBV6-6; CDR3 protein: CASSYPDWQGLNDEAFF; CDR3 DNA: TGTGCCAGCAGTTACCCTGATTGGCAAGGATTAAACGATGAAGCTTTCTTT